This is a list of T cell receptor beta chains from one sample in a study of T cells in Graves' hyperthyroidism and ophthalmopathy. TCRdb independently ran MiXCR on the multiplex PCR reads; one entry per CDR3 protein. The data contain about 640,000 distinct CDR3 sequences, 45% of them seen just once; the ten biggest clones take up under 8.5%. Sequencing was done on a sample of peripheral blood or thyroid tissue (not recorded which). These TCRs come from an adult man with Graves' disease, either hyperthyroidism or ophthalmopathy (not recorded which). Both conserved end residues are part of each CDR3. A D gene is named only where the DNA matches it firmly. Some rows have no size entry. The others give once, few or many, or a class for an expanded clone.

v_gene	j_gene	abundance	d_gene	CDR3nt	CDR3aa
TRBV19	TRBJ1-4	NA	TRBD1	TGTGCCAGTAGTACATCTCAGGGGGCAGTTTATGAAAAACTGTTTTTT	CASSTSQGAVYEKLFF
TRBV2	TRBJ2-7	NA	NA	TGTGCCAGCAGTTTCTTTGTTGGGAGCTGGGAGCAGTACTTC	CASSFFVGSWEQYF
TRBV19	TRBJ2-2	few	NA	TGTGCCAGTAGTACGGGACGGGCGAACACCGGGGAGCTGTTTTTT	CASSTGRANTGELFF
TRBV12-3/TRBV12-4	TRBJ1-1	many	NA	TGTGCCAGCAGTTTAGGGGGGTGGACTGAAGCTTTCTTT	CASSLGGWTEAFF
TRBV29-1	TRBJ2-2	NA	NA	TGCAGCGTCCCCGGGACGGGCGGGGCCGGGGAGCTGTTTTTT	CSVPGTGGAGELFF
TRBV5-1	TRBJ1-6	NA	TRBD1	TGCGCCAGCAGCTTGGCCCCCCAGGGACAGCCAATTAATTCACCCCTCCACTTT	CASSLAPQGQPINSPLHF
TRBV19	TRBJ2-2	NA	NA	TGTGCCAGTAGTATCGGGGAGTGGGAGCTGTTTTTT	CASSIGEWELFF
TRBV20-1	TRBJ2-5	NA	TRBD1	TGCAGTGCTGATACAGGGGGACTCCAAGAGACCCAGTACTTC	CSADTGGLQETQYF
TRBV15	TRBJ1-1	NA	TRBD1	TGTGCCACCAACCGGGACAGGGGAGCCACTGAAGCTTTCTTT	CATNRDRGATEAFF
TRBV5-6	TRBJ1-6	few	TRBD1	TGTGCCAGCAGCTGGGACAGGGCAATGAATTCACCCCTCCACTTT	CASSWDRAMNSPLHF
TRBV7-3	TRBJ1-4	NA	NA	TGCGCCAGCAGCCAAGGCAATGGGGGACTTAATGAAAAACTGTTTTTT	CASSQGNGGLNEKLFF